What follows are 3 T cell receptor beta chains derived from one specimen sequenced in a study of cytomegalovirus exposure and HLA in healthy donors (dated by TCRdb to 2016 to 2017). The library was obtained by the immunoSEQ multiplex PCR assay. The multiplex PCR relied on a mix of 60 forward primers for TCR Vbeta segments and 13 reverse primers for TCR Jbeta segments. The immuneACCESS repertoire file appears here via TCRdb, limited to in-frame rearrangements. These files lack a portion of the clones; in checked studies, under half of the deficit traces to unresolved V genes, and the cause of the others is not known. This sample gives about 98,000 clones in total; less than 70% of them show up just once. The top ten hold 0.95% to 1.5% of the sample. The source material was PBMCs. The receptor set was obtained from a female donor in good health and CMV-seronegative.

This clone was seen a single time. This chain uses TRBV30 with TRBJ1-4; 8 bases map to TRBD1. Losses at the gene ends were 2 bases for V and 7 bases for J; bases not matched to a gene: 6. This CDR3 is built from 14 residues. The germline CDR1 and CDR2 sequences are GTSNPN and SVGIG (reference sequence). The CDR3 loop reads CAWSPGGLSEKLFF. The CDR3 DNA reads TGTGCCTGGAGTCCAGGGGGCCTGAGTGAAAAACTGTTTTTT.

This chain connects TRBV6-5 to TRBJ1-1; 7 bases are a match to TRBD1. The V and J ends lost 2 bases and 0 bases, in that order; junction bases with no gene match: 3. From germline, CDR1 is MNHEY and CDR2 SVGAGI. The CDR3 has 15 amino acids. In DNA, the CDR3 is TGTGCCAGCAGTTACCAAGGGACAGTGAACACTGAAGCTTTCTTT. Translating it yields CASSYQGTVNTEAFF.

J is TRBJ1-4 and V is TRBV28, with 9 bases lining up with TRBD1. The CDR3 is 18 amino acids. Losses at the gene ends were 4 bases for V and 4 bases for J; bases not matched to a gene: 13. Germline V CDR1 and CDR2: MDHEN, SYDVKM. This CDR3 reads CASSYGTGRRGDNEKLFF. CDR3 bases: TGTGCCAGCAGTTACGGGACAGGGCGGAGGGGGGATAATGAAAAACTGTTTTTT. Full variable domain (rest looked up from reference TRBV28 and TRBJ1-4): DVKVTQSSRYLVKRTGEKVFLECVQDMDHENMFWYRQDPGLGLRLIYFSYDVKMKEKGDIPEGYSVSREKKERFSLILESASTNQTSMYLCASSYGTGRRGDNEKLFFGSGTQLSVL.